One sample yielded the 24 T cell receptor beta chains listed below, sequenced in a study of response to subunit inactivated influenza vaccine. TCRdb processed the RT-PCR reads anew with MiXCR; each CDR3 protein has one entry. The sample consists of about 180,000 distinct CDR3 sequences, about 9.3% of them appearing once. Sequenced here: non-naive T cells sorted from PBMCs, sampled on the day of vaccination. Every receptor here comes from a man aged 50 to 60 who received an inactivated influenza vaccine.

The chain combines TRBV19 with TRBJ1-4; the D gene is possibly TRBD1 (5 bases). The CDR3 sequence is 17 residues long. Trimming cost V 5 bases and J 0 bases, with 16 bases left between them. Germline values: CDR1 LNHDA, CDR2 SQIVND (reference sequence). CDR3 DNA sequence: TGTGCCAGTAGTCTCCGGGGTCCGGGGGCAACTAATGAAAAACTGTTTTTT. Translating gives CASSLRGPGATNEKLFF.

The chain combines TRBV4-2 with TRBJ1-1, with D perhaps TRBD1 (6 bases). Germline lookup yields CDR1 LGHNA and CDR2 YNFKEQ. This CDR3 spans 16 amino acids. V lost 0 bases to trimming and J lost 1 base, with 12 bases between them. The CDR3 DNA sequence: TGTGCCAGCAGCCAAGAAGGGGGGAACAGGAACACTGAAGCTTTCTTT. Its translation: CASSQEGGNRNTEAFF.

The chain links TRBV27 to TRBJ2-1; D not resolved. This CDR3 has 15 amino acids. V was pared by 4 bases and J by 4 bases, with 14 bases between. Per germline, CDR1 MNHEY and CDR2 SMNVEV (reference sequence). The CDR3 here is CASSSGNSYYNEQFF. In DNA form, the CDR3 reads TGTGCCAGCAGTTCCGGAAACAGCTATTACAATGAGCAGTTCTTC.

The chain uses TRBV19 and TRBJ2-4; D may correspond to TRBD1 or TRBD2 (6 bases each). With 5 bases removed from V and 8 bases from J, the gap between germline ends came to 16 bases. This CDR3 is 14 amino acids long. The germline gives CDR1 LNHDA, CDR2 SQIVND (reference sequence). DNA of the CDR3: TGTGCCAGTAGTGCACAGGGAGGAGGGGACATTCAGTACTTC. Translation gives CASSAQGGGDIQYF. Based on the CDR3 plus reference TRBV19 and TRBJ2-4, the full variable domain is DGGITQSPKYLFRKEGQNVTLSCEQNLNHDAMYWYRQDPGQGLRLIYYSQIVNDFQKGDIAEGYSVSREKKESFPLTVTSAQKNPTAFYLCASSAQGGGDIQYFGAGTRLSVL.

A few counts support this clonotype. The chain couples TRBV19 to TRBJ2-1, with 13 bases lining up with TRBD2. Unmatched junction bases numbered 3, after V lost 3 bases and J lost 7 bases. CDR3 length: 15 residues. Looked up from germline, CDR1 is LNHDA and CDR2 is SQIVND (reference sequence). The CDR3 reads CASSMGLAGKNEQFF. The CDR3 DNA reads as TGTGCCAGTAGTATGGGACTAGCGGGGAAAAATGAGCAGTTCTTC.

This clonotype was seen repeatedly, ten times or more. The CDR3 DNA sequence: TGCGCCAGCAGCTCGGGCCAAGGGGCCCAAGAGACCCAGTACTTC. Protein: CASSSGQGAQETQYF. V is TRBV5-1 and J is TRBJ2-5; D possibly corresponds to TRBD1 (5 bases). The CDR3 totals 15 residues. V gave up 3 bases and J gave up 1 base, with 13 bases separating them. Germline V lookup: CDR1 SGHRS, CDR2 YFSETQ.

CDR3 residues: CASSTRTGGFKDEQFF. Written as DNA, the CDR3 is TGTGCCAGCAGTACTAGGACAGGGGGGTTCAAGGATGAGCAGTTCTTC. This chain connects TRBV6-5 to TRBJ2-1; 10 bases map to TRBD1. The germline gives CDR1 MNHEY, CDR2 SVGAGI. CDR3 length: 16 amino acids. Unmatched junction bases numbered 12, after V lost 5 bases and J lost 8 bases.

This clonotype was observed a few times. The chain joins TRBV12-3 or TRBV12-4 to TRBJ2-1, with D possibly being TRBD2 (6 bases). V shed 0 bases and J shed 10 bases, with 13 bases lying between them. The CDR3 extends over 14 amino acids. The CDR3 region is CASSLARRGGEQFF. The CDR3 nucleotides are TGTGCCAGCAGTTTAGCGCGTCGGGGAGGCGAGCAGTTCTTC.

The chain carries TRBV27 and TRBJ2-5; D might be TRBD2 (7 bases). Between the trimmed V and J ends, which lost 2 bases and 5 bases, there was a span of 15 bases. The CDR3 extends over 15 amino acids. The germline gives CDR1 MNHEY, CDR2 SMNVEV (reference sequence). The CDR3 nucleotides are TGTGCCAGCAGTTTAAGTCGGGGGGCCGGGGAGACCCAGTACTTC. This sequence encodes CASSLSRGAGETQYF.

This clonotype was picked up many times. The chain carries TRBV12-3 or TRBV12-4 and TRBJ2-3; D may correspond to TRBD1 or TRBD2 (6 bases each). This CDR3 has 16 amino acids. V lost 3 bases and J lost 0, with 13 bases in between. The CDR3 DNA sequence: TGTGCCAGCAGTTTCGGGTGGGGGGCTAGCACAGATACGCAGTATTTT. It encodes CASSFGWGASTDTQYF.

The rearrangement joins TRBV9 to TRBJ1-1, with D perhaps TRBD1 (5 bases). Trimming shortened V by 0 bases and J by 5 bases, and 14 bases separated the two germline ends. The CDR3 is 15 amino acids. Germline values: CDR1 SGDLS, CDR2 YYNGEE. The CDR3 DNA sequence: TGTGCCAGCAGCGTAGGTCTCTTAGGGGAGACTGAAGCTTTCTTT. Amino acids: CASSVGLLGETEAFF.

The V call is TRBV7-2, the J call TRBJ2-1, with TRBD1 matching 10 bases. V trimming: 2 bases; J trimming: 4 bases; junction bases outside the gene matches: 8. This CDR3 comprises 17 residues. Germline V CDR1 and CDR2: SGHTA, FQGNSA. The CDR3 coding sequence is TGTGCCAGCAGCTTAAGGGTGGGACAGGGGATATACAATGAGCAGTTCTTC. This translates into CASSLRVGQGIYNEQFF.

This clonotype was seen more than once but under ten times. V is TRBV6-1 and J is TRBJ1-6; D is unresolved. This CDR3 has 13 amino acids. Germline V CDR1 and CDR2: MNHNS, SASEGT. The germline V and J ends were trimmed by 8 bases and 5 bases, with 10 bases remaining between them. The CDR3 protein is CASEGLNNSPLHF. The CDR3 DNA reads as TGTGCCAGCGAAGGGCTGAATAATTCACCCCTCCACTTT.

A few counts support this clonotype. The chain has TRBV9 and TRBJ1-2, with D unclear. The CDR3 covers 15 residues. Looked up from germline, CDR1 is SGDLS and CDR2 is YYNGEE. Trimming stripped 0 bases from V and 5 bases from J, with 14 bases between. DNA for the CDR3: TGTGCCAGCAGCGTAGATACGGAAAGGCGATATGGCTACACCTTC. Translated, it gives CASSVDTERRYGYTF.

There are a few counts of this clonotype. This sequence joins TRBV11-2 and TRBJ1-4; D gene ambiguous. The CDR3 length is 13 residues. V lost 4 bases and J 8 bases, leaving 11 bases between the germline ends. The germline V gene has CDR1 SGHAT and CDR2 FQNNGV. CDR3 in DNA: TGTGCCAGCAGCTCGGATCTGGGCGAAAAACTGTTTTTT. Its translation: CASSSDLGEKLFF.

The sample holds many counts of this clonotype. The J gene is TRBJ1-2, the V gene TRBV5-1; 9 bases are shared with TRBD1. The CDR3 consists of 14 residues. CDR1 and CDR2 (germline): SGHRS, YFSETQ. The V segment lost 4 bases and the J segment 6 bases; nucleotides outside the gene matches: 7. The CDR3 loop is CASSTETGGHGYTF. The CDR3 bases are TGCGCCAGCAGCACCGAAACAGGGGGCCATGGCTACACCTTC.

This clonotype occurred many times. J is TRBJ2-3 and V is TRBV5-1; 7 bases line up with TRBD2. J lost 6 bases, V lost 1 base, and 8 bases had no gene match. The CDR3 has 15 residues. Germline V lookup: CDR1 SGHRS, CDR2 YFSETQ. The CDR3 region has the DNA TGCGCCAGCAGCTTGATGGTGTCGGGAGGCGATACGCAGTATTTT. Amino acid sequence: CASSLMVSGGDTQYF.

V usage is TRBV4-3 and J usage is TRBJ1-5; D not resolved. V shed 4 bases and J shed 3 bases, with 10 bases lying between them. The germline V gene has CDR1 LGHNA and CDR2 YSLEER. The CDR3 is 14 amino acids. The CDR3 coding sequence is TGCGCCAGCAGCCTTGGTGTAGTCAATCAGCCCCAGCATTTT. This translates into CASSLGVVNQPQHF.

This chain links TRBV4-1 with TRBJ2-5; TRBD2 is a possible D gene (5 bases). The germline gives CDR1 MGHRA, CDR2 YSYEKL. The CDR3 runs 15 residues. Trimming removed 0 bases at V and 5 bases at J, with 13 bases between. The CDR3: CASSQEGLPGETQYF. CDR3 nucleotides: TGCGCCAGCAGCCAAGAAGGGCTACCGGGGGAGACCCAGTACTTC.

The chain combines TRBV27 with TRBJ2-2; unclear D gene. The CDR3 is made up of 15 amino acids. V was shortened by 3 bases and J by 1 base, with 9 bases between the two germline ends. Germline CDR1 reads MNHEY; CDR2 reads SMNVEV (reference sequence). CDR3 sequence: CASSFRIGNTGELFF. The CDR3 DNA sequence: TGTGCCAGCAGTTTCCGAATAGGGAACACCGGGGAGCTGTTTTTT.

The CDR3 coding sequence is TGTGCCATCAGTGAAGTTGATACTGAAGCTTTCTTT. Translation: CAISEVDTEAFF. V gene TRBV10-3 combines with J gene TRBJ1-1, with D unresolved. Trimming took off 3 bases at V and 5 bases at J, with 7 bases between the two ends. CDR1 is ENHRY, CDR2 SYGVKD, per germline. The CDR3 length is 12 residues.

This clonotype was seen a handful of times. Here the CDR3 reads CASSQVGTDEQYF. CDR3 nucleotide sequence: TGCGCCAGCAGCCAAGTTGGGACAGACGAGCAGTACTTC. J is TRBJ2-7 and V is TRBV4-1; 7 bases map to TRBD1. After removal of 1 base from V and 5 bases from J, the junction contained 2 bases not matched to a gene. Per germline, CDR1 MGHRA and CDR2 YSYEKL. The CDR3 has 13 amino acids.

The chain is built from TRBV5-1 and TRBJ2-5, with TRBD1 matching over 8 bases. This CDR3 contains 15 residues. After removal of 2 bases from V and 2 bases from J, the junction contained 5 bases not matched to a gene. Per germline, CDR1 SGHRS and CDR2 YFSETQ. Here the CDR3 DNA reads TGCGCCAGCAGCTTCCAGGGGGCGCGGCAAGAGACCCAGTACTTC. It specifies CASSFQGARQETQYF.

This clonotype was seen many times. The chain uses TRBV7-2 and TRBJ1-4, with D perhaps TRBD1 (6 bases). Germline lookup yields CDR1 SGHTA and CDR2 FQGNSA. The ends were cut back, 0 bases at V and 11 bases at J, with 10 bases in the middle. The CDR3 runs 13 residues. The CDR3 DNA reads as TGTGCCAGCAGCTTAGCGCAGGGGAGCAAACTGTTTTTT. Translated, it gives CASSLAQGSKLFF.